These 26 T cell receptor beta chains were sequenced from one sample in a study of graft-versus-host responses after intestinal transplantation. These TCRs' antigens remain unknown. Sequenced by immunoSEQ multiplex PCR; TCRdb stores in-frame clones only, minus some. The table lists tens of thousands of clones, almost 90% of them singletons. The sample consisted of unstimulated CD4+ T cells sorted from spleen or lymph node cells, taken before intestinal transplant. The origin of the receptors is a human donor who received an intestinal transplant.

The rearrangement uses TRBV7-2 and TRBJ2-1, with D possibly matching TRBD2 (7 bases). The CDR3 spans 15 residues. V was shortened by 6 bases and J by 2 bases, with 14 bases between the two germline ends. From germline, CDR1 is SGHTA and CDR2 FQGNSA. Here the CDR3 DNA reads TGTGCCAGCAGACCGAGGGGGGGCCCCTACAATGAGCAGTTCTTC. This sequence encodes CASRPRGGPYNEQFF.

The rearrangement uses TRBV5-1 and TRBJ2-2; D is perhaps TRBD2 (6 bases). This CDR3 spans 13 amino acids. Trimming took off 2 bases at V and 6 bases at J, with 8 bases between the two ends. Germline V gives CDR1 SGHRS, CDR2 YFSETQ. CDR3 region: CASSFGGSGELFF. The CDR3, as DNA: TGCGCCAGCAGCTTTGGGGGGTCCGGGGAGCTGTTTTTT.

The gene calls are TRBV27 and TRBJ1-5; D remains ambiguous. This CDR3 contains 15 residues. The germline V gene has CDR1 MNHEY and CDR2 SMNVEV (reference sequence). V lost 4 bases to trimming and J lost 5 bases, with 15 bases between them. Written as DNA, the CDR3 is TGTGCCAGCAGTTCCTTTCGGACTGTCGATCAGCCCCAGCATTTT. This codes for CASSSFRTVDQPQHF.

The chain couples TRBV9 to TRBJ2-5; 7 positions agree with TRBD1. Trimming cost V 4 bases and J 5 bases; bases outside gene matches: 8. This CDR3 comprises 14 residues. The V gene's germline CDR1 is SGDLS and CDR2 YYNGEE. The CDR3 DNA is TGTGCCAGCAGCCCCCGACAGGGTTTGGAGACCCAGTACTTC. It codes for CASSPRQGLETQYF.

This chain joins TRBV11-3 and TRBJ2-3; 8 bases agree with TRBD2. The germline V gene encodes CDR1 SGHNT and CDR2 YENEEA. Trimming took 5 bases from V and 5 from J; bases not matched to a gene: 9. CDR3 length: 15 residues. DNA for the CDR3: TGTGCCAGCAGCCCGGCCGGGGGGGCCTTAGATACGCAGTATTTT. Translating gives CASSPAGGALDTQYF.

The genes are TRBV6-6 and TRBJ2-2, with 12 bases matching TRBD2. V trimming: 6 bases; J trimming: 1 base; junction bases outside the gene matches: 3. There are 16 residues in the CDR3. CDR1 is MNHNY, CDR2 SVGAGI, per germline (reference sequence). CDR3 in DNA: TGTGCCAGCAGCCGACTAGCGGGGGAGAACACCGGGGAGCTGTTTTTT. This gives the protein CASSRLAGENTGELFF.

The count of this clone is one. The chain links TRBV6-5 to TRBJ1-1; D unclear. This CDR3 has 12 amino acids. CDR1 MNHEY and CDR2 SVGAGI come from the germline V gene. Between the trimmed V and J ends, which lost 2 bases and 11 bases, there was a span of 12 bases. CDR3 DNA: TGTGCCAGCAGTTACGGCGGTGGGTTGGCTTTCTTT. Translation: CASSYGGGLAFF.

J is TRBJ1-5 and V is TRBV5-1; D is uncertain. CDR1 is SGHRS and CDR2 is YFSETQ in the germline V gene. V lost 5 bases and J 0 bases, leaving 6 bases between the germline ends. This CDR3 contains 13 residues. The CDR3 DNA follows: TGCGCCAGCAGTCAGGATAGCAATCAGCCCCAGCATTTT. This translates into CASSQDSNQPQHF.

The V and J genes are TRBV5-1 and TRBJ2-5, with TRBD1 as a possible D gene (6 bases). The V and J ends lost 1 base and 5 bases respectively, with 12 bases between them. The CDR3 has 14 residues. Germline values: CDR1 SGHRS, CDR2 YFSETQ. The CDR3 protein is CASSLMVGAETQYF. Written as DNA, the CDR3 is TGCGCCAGCAGCTTGATGGTGGGGGCGGAGACCCAGTACTTC. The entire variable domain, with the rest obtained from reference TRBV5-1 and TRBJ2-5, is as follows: KAGVTQTPRYLIKTRGQQVTLSCSPISGHRSVSWYQQTPGQGLQFLFEYFSETQRNKGNFPGRFSGRQFSNSRSEMNVSTLELGDSALYLCASSLMVGAETQYFGPGTRLLVL.

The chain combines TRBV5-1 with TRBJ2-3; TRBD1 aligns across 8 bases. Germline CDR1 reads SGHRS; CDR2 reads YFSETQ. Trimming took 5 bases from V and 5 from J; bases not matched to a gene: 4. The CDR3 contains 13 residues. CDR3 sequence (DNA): TGCGCCAGCAGTTCAGACAGGGGAGATACGCAGTATTTT. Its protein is CASSSDRGDTQYF.

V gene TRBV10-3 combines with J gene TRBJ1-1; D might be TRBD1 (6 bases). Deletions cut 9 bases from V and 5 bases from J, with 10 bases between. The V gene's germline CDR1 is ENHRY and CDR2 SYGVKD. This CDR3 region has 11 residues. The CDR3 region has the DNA TGTGCCATAAAGGGGGGGACTGAAGCTTTCTTT. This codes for CAIKGGTEAFF.

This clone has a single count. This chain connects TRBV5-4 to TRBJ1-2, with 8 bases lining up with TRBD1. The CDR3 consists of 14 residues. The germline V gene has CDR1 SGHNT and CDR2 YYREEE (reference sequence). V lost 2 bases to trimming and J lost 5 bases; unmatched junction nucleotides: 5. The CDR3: CASSFSGGEYGYTF. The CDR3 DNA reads TGTGCCAGCAGCTTTTCAGGGGGCGAATATGGCTACACCTTC.

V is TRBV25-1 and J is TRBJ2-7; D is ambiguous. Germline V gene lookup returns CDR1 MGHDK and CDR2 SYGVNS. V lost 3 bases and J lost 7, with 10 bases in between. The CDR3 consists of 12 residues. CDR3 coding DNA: TGTGCCAGCAGTGATTTTGAACGGGAGCAGTACTTC. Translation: CASSDFEREQYF.

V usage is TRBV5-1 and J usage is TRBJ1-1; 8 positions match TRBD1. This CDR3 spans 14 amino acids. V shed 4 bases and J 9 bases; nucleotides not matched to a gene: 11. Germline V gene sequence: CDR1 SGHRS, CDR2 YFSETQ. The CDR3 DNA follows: TGCGCCAGCAGCCCCGGGACAGGCAATGTTAAAGCTTTCTTT. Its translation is CASSPGTGNVKAFF.

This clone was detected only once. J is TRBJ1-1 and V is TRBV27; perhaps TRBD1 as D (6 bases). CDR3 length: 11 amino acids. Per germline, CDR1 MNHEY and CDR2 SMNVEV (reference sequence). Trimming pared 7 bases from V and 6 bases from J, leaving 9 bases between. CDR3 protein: CASKTGPEAFF. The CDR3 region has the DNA TGTGCCAGCAAGACAGGCCCTGAAGCTTTCTTT.

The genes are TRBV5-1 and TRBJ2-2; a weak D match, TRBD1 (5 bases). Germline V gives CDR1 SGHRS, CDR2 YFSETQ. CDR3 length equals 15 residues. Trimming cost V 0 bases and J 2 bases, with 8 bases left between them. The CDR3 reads CASSLATANTGELFF. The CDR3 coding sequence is TGCGCCAGCAGCTTGGCGACAGCTAACACCGGGGAGCTGTTTTTT.

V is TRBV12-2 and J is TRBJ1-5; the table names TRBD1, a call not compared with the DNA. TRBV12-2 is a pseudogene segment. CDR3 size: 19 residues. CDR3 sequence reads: CASRFNRDRVRDSNQPQHF. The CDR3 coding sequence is TGTGCAAGTCGCTTCAACCGGGACAGGGTTAGAGATAGCAATCAGCCCCAGCATTTT.

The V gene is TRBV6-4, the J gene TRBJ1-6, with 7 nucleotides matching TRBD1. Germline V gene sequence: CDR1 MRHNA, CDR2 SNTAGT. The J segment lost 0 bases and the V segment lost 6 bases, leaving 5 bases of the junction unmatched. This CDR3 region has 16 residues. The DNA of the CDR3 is TGTGCCAGCAGGAGGGACAGCAGCTCCTATAATTCACCCCTCCACTTT. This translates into CASRRDSSSYNSPLHF.

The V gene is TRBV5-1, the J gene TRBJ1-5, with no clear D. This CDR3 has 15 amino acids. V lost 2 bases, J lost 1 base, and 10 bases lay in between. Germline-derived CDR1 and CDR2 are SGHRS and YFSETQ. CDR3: CASSLSSGSNQPQHF. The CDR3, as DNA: TGCGCCAGCAGCTTATCGTCGGGGAGCAATCAGCCCCAGCATTTT.

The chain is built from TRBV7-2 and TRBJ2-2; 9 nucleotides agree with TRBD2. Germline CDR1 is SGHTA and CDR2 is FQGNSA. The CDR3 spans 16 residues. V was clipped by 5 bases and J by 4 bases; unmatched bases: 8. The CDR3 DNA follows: TGTGCCAGCAGCCTCTTGACTAGCGGAGCCACCGGGGAGCTGTTTTTT. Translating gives CASSLLTSGATGELFF.

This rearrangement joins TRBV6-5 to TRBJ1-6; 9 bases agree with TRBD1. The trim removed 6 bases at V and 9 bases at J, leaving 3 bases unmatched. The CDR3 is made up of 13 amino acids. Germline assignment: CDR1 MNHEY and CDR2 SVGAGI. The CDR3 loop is CASRTGGSSPLHF. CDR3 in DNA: TGTGCCAGCAGGACAGGGGGTAGTTCACCCCTCCACTTT.

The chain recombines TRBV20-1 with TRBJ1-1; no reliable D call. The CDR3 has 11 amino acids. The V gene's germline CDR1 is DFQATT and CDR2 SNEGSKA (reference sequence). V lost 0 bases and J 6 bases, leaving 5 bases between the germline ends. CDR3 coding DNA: TGCAGTGCTAGAGAGTTATCTGAAGCTTTCTTT. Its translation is CSARELSEAFF.

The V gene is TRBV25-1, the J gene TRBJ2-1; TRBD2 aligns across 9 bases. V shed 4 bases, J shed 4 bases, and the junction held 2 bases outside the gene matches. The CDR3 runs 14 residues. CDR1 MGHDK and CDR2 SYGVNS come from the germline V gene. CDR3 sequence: CASSGLAEYNEQFF. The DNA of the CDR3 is TGTGCCAGCAGTGGACTAGCGGAATACAATGAGCAGTTCTTC.

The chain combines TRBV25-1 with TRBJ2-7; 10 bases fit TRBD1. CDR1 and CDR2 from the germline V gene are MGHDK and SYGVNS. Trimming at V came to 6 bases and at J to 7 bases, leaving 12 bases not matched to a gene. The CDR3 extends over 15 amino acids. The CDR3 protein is CASSQRRQGAGEQYF. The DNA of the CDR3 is TGTGCCAGCAGCCAACGGAGACAGGGGGCAGGGGAGCAGTACTTC.

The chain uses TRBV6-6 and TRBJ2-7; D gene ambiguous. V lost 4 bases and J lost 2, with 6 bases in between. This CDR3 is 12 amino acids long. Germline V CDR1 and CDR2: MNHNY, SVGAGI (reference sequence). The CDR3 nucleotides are TGTGCCAGCAGTTCCCAGGCCTACGAGCAGTACTTC. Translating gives CASSSQAYEQYF.

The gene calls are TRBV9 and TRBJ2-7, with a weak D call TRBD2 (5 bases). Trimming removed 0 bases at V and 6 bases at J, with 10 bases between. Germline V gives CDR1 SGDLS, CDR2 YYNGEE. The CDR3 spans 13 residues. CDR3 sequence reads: CASSVAGWGEQYF. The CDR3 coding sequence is TGTGCCAGCAGCGTAGCGGGGTGGGGCGAGCAGTACTTC.